This entry is about one T cell receptor beta chain. No antigen is known for it. Cultured CD4+ T cells had their DNA profiled by the Oncomine TCR Beta short-read assay. TCRdb redid the calling of the PCR reads with MiXCR, one entry per CDR3 protein. The table includes under 10,000 distinct CDR3 sequences, roughly 55% detected once. The treatment here: roughly 10-day PBMC culture with coronavirus spike peptide pools or control peptides (ViraFEST assay). Germline V gives CDR1 DFQATT, CDR2 SNEGSKA (reference sequence). V lost 1 base, J lost 7 bases, and 26 bases lay in between. The length of the CDR3 is 18 residues. This entry belongs to a study of vaccination and CD4 T cells after COVID-19. Study background: Post-COVID draws followed diagnosis by a median around 92 days (range 35 to 161). Overlapping spike peptides of SARS-CoV-2, HCoV-NL63, HCoV-OC43 and HCoV-229E stimulated the cells.

Sequencing input: CD4+ T cells from blood, cultured in vitro. The origin of this receptor is a human donor who had recovered from COVID-19. This sequence joins TRBV20-1 and TRBJ2-1; unclear D gene. DNA for the CDR3: TGCAGTGCTAGAGGGATCGCCCAAATGCCCGGTATAGGGAATGAGCAGTTCTTC. This encodes CSARGIAQMPGIGNEQFF.